A single sample gave rise to the 14 T cell receptor beta chains below, sequenced in a study of circulating and synovial CD4+ cells in juvenile arthritis. The protocol was immunoSEQ multiplex PCR, while the TCRdb copy is restricted to in-frame clones and leaves out a portion. The sample shows over 13,000 clones, approximately 88% of them seen only once. The source material was CD4+ T cells from synovial fluid. The receptors come from a human patient with juvenile idiopathic arthritis. Some clones in this sample may be carry-over from other donors' samples.

About this clone itself: One end of the junction fails to match germline, which may point to a read error. The identical CDR3 is also encoded by other nucleotide sequences in the sample. The V and J genes are TRBV30 and TRBJ1-1, with TRBD1 identical over 8 bases. This CDR3 contains 15 residues. In germline, CDR1 is GTSNPN, CDR2 SVGIG (reference sequence). DNA of the CDR3: TGTGCCTGGAGTGTCCGGGACAGGCTCTACACTGAAGCCTTCTTT. Translation gives CAWSVRDRLYTEAFF.

The count of this clone is one. The rearrangement links TRBV10-3 to TRBJ2-3; D is perhaps TRBD2 (5 bases). Trimming took off 3 bases at V and 6 bases at J, with 13 bases between the two ends. Germline V gene data show CDR1 as ENHRY and CDR2 as SYGVKD. CDR3 size: 14 residues. The CDR3, as DNA: TGTGCCATCAGTGACGTTGAGGGCGCGGATACGCAGTATTTT. As protein: CAISDVEGADTQYF.

The chain recombines TRBV18 with TRBJ2-7, with D tentatively TRBD2 (6 bases). CDR1 and CDR2 (germline): KGHSH, LQKENI. This CDR3 is built from 15 residues. The V end lost 6 bases, the J end lost 6 bases, and 21 bases lay between the germline ends. CDR3 protein: CASSPSQGGNGEQYF. CDR3 nucleotides: TGTGCCAGCTCCCCCTCCCAGGGAGGAAATGGCGAGCAGTACTTC.

The chain carries TRBV28 and TRBJ2-7; D is possibly TRBD1 (5 bases). V was shortened by 5 bases and J by 0 bases, with 17 bases between the two germline ends. This CDR3 is built from 16 residues. The germline V gene encodes CDR1 MDHEN and CDR2 SYDVKM. The CDR3 loop reads CASSDPRQPSSYEQYF. CDR3 coding DNA: TGTGCCAGCAGTGACCCCCGACAGCCGAGCTCCTACGAGCAGTACTTC. Complete variable domain (other parts from reference TRBV28 and TRBJ2-7): DVKVTQSSRYLVKRTGEKVFLECVQDMDHENMFWYRQDPGLGLRLIYFSYDVKMKEKGDIPEGYSVSREKKERFSLILESASTNQTSMYLCASSDPRQPSSYEQYFGPGTRLTVT.

The gene calls are TRBV7-8 and TRBJ1-1; perhaps TRBD1 as D (5 bases). V dropped 3 bases and J dropped 3 bases, with 8 bases sitting between them. The CDR3 sequence is 13 residues long. The germline gives CDR1 SGHVS, CDR2 FQNEAQ. The CDR3 DNA reads as TGTGCCAGCAGCTTTAACAGGCACACTGAAGCTTTCTTT. This sequence encodes CASSFNRHTEAFF.

V is TRBV7-2 and J is TRBJ2-5; the match to TRBD2 covers 9 bases. CDR1 SGHTA and CDR2 FQGNSA come from the germline V gene. With V trimmed by 3 bases and J by 1 base, 3 bases remained unmatched. This CDR3 spans 15 amino acids. The CDR3 DNA reads as TGTGCCAGCAGCTTTAGCGGGGGACTCCAAGAGACCCAGTACTTC. Translated: CASSFSGGLQETQYF.

This chain joins TRBV5-1 and TRBJ1-1, with a tentative D call TRBD1 (6 bases). Germline V gene data show CDR1 as SGHRS and CDR2 as YFSETQ. This CDR3 contains 16 residues. V shed 0 bases and J shed 1 base, with 13 bases lying between them. The CDR3 DNA is TGCGCCAGCAGCTTGGACTCGACAGGCTCGAACACTGAAGCTTTCTTT. Protein: CASSLDSTGSNTEAFF.

This clone was seen a handful of times. The chain is built from TRBV29-1 and TRBJ1-1; D is undetermined. Deletions cut 5 bases from V and 0 bases from J, with 10 bases between. The CDR3 totals 13 residues. Germline CDR1 and CDR2: SQVTM and ANQGSEA. CDR3 loop: CSVSSVMNTEAFF. The CDR3 DNA is TGCAGCGTTTCGTCAGTCATGAACACTGAAGCTTTCTTT.

This chain joins TRBV4-1 and TRBJ1-1; 7 nucleotides line up with TRBD1. V lost 4 bases to trimming and J lost 1 base; unmatched junction nucleotides: 6. Germline CDR1 MGHRA, CDR2 YSYEKL. The CDR3 consists of 15 residues. The CDR3 DNA follows: TGCGCCAGCAGCCGGGAAGGGACAGAGAACACTGAAGCTTTCTTT. This encodes CASSREGTENTEAFF.

The chain is built from TRBV7-9 and TRBJ2-3; D is ambiguous. The V gene's germline CDR1 is SEHNR and CDR2 FQNEAQ (reference sequence). The CDR3 totals 12 residues. V shed 8 bases and J shed 2 bases, with 8 bases lying between them. DNA of the CDR3: TGTGCCAGCGGGCCCGACACAGATACGCAGTATTTT. It is translated as CASGPDTDTQYF.

The chain combines TRBV7-9 with TRBJ1-4; D is unclear. The V end was cut by 8 bases, the J end by 0 bases, with 4 bases between. CDR3 length: 12 residues. Germline values: CDR1 SEHNR, CDR2 FQNEAQ (reference sequence). The CDR3 coding sequence is TGTGCCAGCCAGGCAACTAATGAAAAACTGTTTTTT. It encodes CASQATNEKLFF.

The chain links TRBV6-6 to TRBJ1-6, with unresolved D. CDR1 MNHNY and CDR2 SVGAGI come from the germline V gene (reference sequence). V was cut by 2 bases and J by 7 bases, with 3 bases left in between. This CDR3 is 12 amino acids long. In DNA, the CDR3 is TGTGCCAGCAGTTACCAGAATTCACCCCTCCACTTT. This gives the protein CASSYQNSPLHF.

The chain combines TRBV7-8 with TRBJ2-2, with no clear D. Trimming left V 5 bases short and J 1 base short, with 14 bases between. The CDR3 length is 16 residues. The germline V gene encodes CDR1 SGHVS and CDR2 FQNEAQ. CDR3 loop: CASSQMSAVNTGELFF. Written as DNA, the CDR3 is TGTGCCAGCAGCCAAATGTCGGCGGTGAACACCGGGGAGCTGTTTTTT.

This chain joins TRBV6-1 and TRBJ1-2; possible D gene TRBD1, 5 bases. The CDR3 is 12 amino acids. Germline V gene data show CDR1 as MNHNS and CDR2 as SASEGT. Trimming took 8 bases from V and 8 from J, leaving 15 bases between them. CDR3 in amino acids: CASDRGGNGYTF. CDR3 sequence (DNA): TGTGCCAGCGATAGGGGTGGGAACGGCTACACCTTC.